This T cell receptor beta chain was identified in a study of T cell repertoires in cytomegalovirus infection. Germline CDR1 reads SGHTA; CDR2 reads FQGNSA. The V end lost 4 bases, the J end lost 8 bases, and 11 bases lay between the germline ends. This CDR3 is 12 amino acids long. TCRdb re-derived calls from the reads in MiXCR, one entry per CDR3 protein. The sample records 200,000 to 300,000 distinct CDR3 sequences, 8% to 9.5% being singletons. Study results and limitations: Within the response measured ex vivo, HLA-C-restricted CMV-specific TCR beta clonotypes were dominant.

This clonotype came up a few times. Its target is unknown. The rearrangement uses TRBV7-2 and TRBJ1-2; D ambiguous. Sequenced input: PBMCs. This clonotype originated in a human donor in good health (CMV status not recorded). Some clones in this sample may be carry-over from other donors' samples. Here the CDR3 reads CASSYDREGYTF. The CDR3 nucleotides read TGTGCCAGCAGCTATGACCGAGAAGGCTACACCTTC.